This T cell receptor beta chain originates from a study of blood T cell dynamics during melanoma immunotherapy (dated by TCRdb to the early 2020s). General notes on the study: All patients had metastatic melanoma and were given first-line pembrolizumab or nivolumab plus ipilimumab as standard of care in the United Kingdom. Peripheral T cell receptor repertoires of metastatic melanoma patients were profiled before and after one cycle of checkpoint inhibitor therapy to find early correlates of response. A training cohort was formed from consecutive patients, and a further independent group of patients from the same centre was pooled into an external validation set.

A fixed 350 ng of DNA was loaded for every bulk PBMC sample. TCR beta CDR3 sequences were amplified from genomic DNA using the immunoSEQ TCRb Assay kit according to manufacturer instructions. The KAPA Library Quantification Kit for Illumina platforms was used to quantify the pooled libraries by qPCR. Pooled libraries were clustered at 0.6-1.1 pM and sequenced on an Illumina NextSeq 500. As for the original processing: TCR data were analyzed with immunoSEQ ANALYZER and the R LymphoSeq package. A rearrangement efficiency score was calculated as productive divided by the sum of productive and non-productive CDR3 sequences. Clonality was assessed using the Gini coefficient and diversity using the Renyi index at alpha=1, with pairwise comparisons between timepoints within each patient. Clonal relatedness used an edit distance of 3, and repertoire similarity used the Bhattacharyya coefficient, both computed in LymphoSeq. Linear discriminant analysis on week-3 changes in clonality and diversity was built with the R MASS and caret packages to classify response. TCRdb re-hosts the immuneACCESS table, in-frame sequences only. Its copies lack some clones; in the studies checked, an unresolved V gene accounts for under half of them, and the cause for the rest is not known. The DNA was the basis for D and trimming; V, J and clone size are from that table. The sample yields some 11,000 clones; less than 90% were counted once. 19% of the sample is taken by the ten largest.

The CDR3, from cysteine to phenylalanine, totals 14 residues. Solely the CDR3 DNA is kept, with 42 bases framed from the first base. According to the germline V gene (reference sequence), CDR1 reads MNHEY and CDR2 reads SMNVEV. V is clipped by 6 bases and J by 4 bases, and the sequence between their germline boundaries is 15 bases long. As regards this clone: Its antigen is currently not known. No quality values exist for individual bases; no much larger clone is one base distant.

Study-wide conclusions, independent of this receptor: The relatively small sample size was recognized as a factor that could limit how well the results generalize. Patients who later achieved disease control showed a bifurcated PBMC repertoire reorganization at W3, with increased clonality or increased diversity, unlike progressors. The study was unable to establish whether the T cell clones driving the repertoire changes were melanoma-specific or instead reflected general immune activation.

The sample's time point label, in plain terms: pre-treatment baseline. Blood was sampled before treatment (T0) and at week 3 (W3), after the first cycle of checkpoint blockade. Except for a couple of patients with rapid clinical progression, response was assessed 12 weeks after the first infusion by RECIST 1.1; disease control meant complete response, partial response or stable disease. Any patient who had received prior systemic cancer treatment, was on concomitant immunosuppressant therapy or had synchronous other active malignancies was excluded. Both bulk PBMC and plasma cell-free DNA were sequenced for TCR beta so that circulating cells and T cell turnover could be tracked. Lymphoprep and SepMate tubes were used to isolate PBMC from blood, and red cell lysis was then performed. QIAamp DNA Blood Mini kits were used to extract DNA from both PBMC and sorted T cell subsets.

The specimen comprised blood, sampled from a patient treated with checkpoint blockade. The chain employs TRBV27 and TRBJ1-2; the D gene is possibly TRBD1, with 6 bases matching. This sequence originates from a human donor with melanoma. The sequenced DNA: TGTGCCAGCAGCCCGGGTGGACAGACCTATGGCTACACCTTC. This translates into CASSPGGQTYGYTF.